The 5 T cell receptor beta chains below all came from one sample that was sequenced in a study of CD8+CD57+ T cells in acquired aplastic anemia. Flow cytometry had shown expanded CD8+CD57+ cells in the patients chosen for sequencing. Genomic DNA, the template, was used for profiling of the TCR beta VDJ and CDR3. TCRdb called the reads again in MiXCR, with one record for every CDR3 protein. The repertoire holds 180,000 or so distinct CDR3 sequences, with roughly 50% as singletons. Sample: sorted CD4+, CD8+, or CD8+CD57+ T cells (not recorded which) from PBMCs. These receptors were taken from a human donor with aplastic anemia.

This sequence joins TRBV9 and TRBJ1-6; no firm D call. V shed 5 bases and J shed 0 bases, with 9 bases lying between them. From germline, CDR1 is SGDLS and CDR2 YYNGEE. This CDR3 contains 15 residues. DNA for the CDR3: TGTGCCAGCAGTTTAACAAGCTCCTATAATTCACCCCTCCACTTT. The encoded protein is CASSLTSSYNSPLHF.

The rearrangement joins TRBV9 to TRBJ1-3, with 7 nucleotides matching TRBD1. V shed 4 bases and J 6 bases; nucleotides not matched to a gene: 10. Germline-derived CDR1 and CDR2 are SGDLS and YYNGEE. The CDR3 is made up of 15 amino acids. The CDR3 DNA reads TGTGCCAGCAGCCCAGCACCGGGACAGATAAACACCATATATTTT. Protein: CASSPAPGQINTIYF.

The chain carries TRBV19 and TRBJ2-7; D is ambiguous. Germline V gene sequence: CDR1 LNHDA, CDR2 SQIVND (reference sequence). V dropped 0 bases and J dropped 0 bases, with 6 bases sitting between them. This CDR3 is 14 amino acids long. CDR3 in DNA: TGTGCCAGTAGTATAGATGGTATCTCCTACGAGCAGTACTTC. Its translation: CASSIDGISYEQYF.

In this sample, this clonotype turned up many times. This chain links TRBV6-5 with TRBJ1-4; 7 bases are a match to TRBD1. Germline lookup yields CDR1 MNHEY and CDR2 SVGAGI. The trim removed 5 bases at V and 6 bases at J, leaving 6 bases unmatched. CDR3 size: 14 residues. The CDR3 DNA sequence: TGTGCCAGCAGTCGACAGGGAAGGGATGAAAAACTGTTTTTT. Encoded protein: CASSRQGRDEKLFF.

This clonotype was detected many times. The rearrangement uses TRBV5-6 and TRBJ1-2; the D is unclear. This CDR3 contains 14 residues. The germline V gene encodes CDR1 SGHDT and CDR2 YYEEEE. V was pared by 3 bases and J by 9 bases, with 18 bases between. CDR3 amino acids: CASSSPPPNVRYTF. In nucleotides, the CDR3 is TGTGCCAGCAGCTCACCCCCGCCGAACGTCCGCTACACCTTC.